The 23 T cell receptor beta chains listed next were all sequenced from one sample in a study of OX40 agonist ivuxolimab in advanced cancers. The protocol was immunoSEQ multiplex PCR, while the TCRdb copy is restricted to in-frame clones and leaves out a portion. The sample contains around 69,000 clones, approximately 86% of which appear only once. The starting material was CD4+ or CD8+ T cells sorted from blood, obtained in a trial of the OX40 agonist ivuxolimab. These receptors were obtained from an adult with an advanced solid tumor such as melanoma, head and neck, liver or kidney cancer.

J is TRBJ1-1 and V is TRBV28; D unclear. The V and J ends lost 2 bases and 5 bases respectively, with 0 bases between them. This CDR3 spans 10 amino acids. The germline CDR1 and CDR2 sequences are MDHEN and SYDVKM. CDR3 sequence: CASSLTEAFF. The CDR3 DNA follows: TGTGCCAGCAGTTTAACTGAAGCTTTCTTT.

The chain is built from TRBV19 and TRBJ2-3, with TRBD1 matching over 11 bases. This CDR3 is built from 16 residues. J was trimmed by 4 bases and V by 5 bases; bases with no gene match: 8. Looked up from germline, CDR1 is LNHDA and CDR2 is SQIVND (reference sequence). CDR3 in amino acids: CASSLPDRGRADTQYF. The CDR3 DNA reads as TGTGCCAGTAGTCTTCCGGACAGGGGGCGCGCAGATACGCAGTATTTT.

This clone came up once. The chain links TRBV28 to TRBJ2-7; the match to TRBD1 covers 11 bases. Trimming at V came to 5 bases and at J to 5 bases, leaving 11 bases not matched to a gene. Germline assignment: CDR1 MDHEN and CDR2 SYDVKM. The CDR3 runs to 16 residues. CDR3 nucleotide sequence: TGTGCCAGCAGTCTTGGGGCAGGACAGGGGGCTCACGAGCAGTACTTC. It encodes CASSLGAGQGAHEQYF. The entire variable domain, with the rest obtained from reference TRBV28 and TRBJ2-7, is as follows: DVKVTQSSRYLVKRTGEKVFLECVQDMDHENMFWYRQDPGLGLRLIYFSYDVKMKEKGDIPEGYSVSREKKERFSLILESASTNQTSMYLCASSLGAGQGAHEQYFGPGTRLTVT.

The chain has TRBV19 and TRBJ1-5; 11 bases agree with TRBD1. This CDR3 contains 19 residues. Germline CDR1 and CDR2: LNHDA and SQIVND (reference sequence). The V and J ends lost 7 bases and 3 bases, in that order; junction bases with no gene match: 17. The CDR3 DNA is TGTGCCAGTACTCATAGCACGGACAGGGGGCGGTTCTCCAATCAGCCCCAGCATTTT. Protein: CASTHSTDRGRFSNQPQHF.

The chain uses TRBV29-1 and TRBJ1-1, with TRBD1 as a possible D gene (6 bases). V lost 6 bases and J 2 bases, leaving 13 bases between the germline ends. The CDR3 totals 13 residues. CDR1 is SQVTM, CDR2 ANQGSEA, per germline. CDR3 amino acids: CSVQDSSNTEAFF. CDR3 in DNA: TGCAGCGTGCAGGACAGTTCTAACACTGAAGCTTTCTTT.

The CDR3 coding sequence is TGTGCCAGCGGCTCTCGACAGGCGACCAAAAACATTCAGTACTTC. This codes for CASGSRQATKNIQYF. The V and J genes are TRBV27 and TRBJ2-4; tentative D call: TRBD1 (6 bases). The CDR3 consists of 15 residues. V lost 8 bases to trimming and J lost 2 bases, with 16 bases between them. Germline CDR1 MNHEY, CDR2 SMNVEV (reference sequence).

The rearrangement uses TRBV10-3 and TRBJ2-7; D is unclear. There are 15 residues in the CDR3. V lost 3 bases and J lost 0, with 12 bases in between. From germline, CDR1 is ENHRY and CDR2 SYGVKD. Written as DNA, the CDR3 is TGTGCCATCAGTGACCGGACGCGAAGCTCCTACGAGCAGTACTTC. Residues: CAISDRTRSSYEQYF.

The chain uses TRBV28 and TRBJ2-3; TRBD2 agrees at 11 bases. Losses at the gene ends were 2 bases for V and 3 bases for J; bases not matched to a gene: 7. The germline gives CDR1 MDHEN, CDR2 SYDVKM. The CDR3 consists of 17 residues. The CDR3 here is CASSLPTSGVTTDTQYF. CDR3 coding DNA: TGTGCCAGCAGTTTACCGACTAGCGGGGTAACGACAGATACGCAGTATTTT.

The chain carries TRBV15 and TRBJ2-1, with D tentatively TRBD1 (6 bases). This CDR3 spans 16 amino acids. V was trimmed by 1 base and J by 9 bases, leaving 19 bases between them. Looked up from germline, CDR1 is LNHNV and CDR2 is YYDKDF (reference sequence). CDR3 loop: CATSRVPGQYTREQFF. CDR3 nucleotides: TGTGCCACCAGCAGAGTCCCTGGACAGTACACCCGTGAGCAGTTCTTC. The full variable domain, its missing parts supplied by reference TRBV15 and TRBJ2-1, is DAMVIQNPRYQVTQFGKPVTLSCSQTLNHNVMYWYQQKSSQAPKLLFHYYDKDFNNEADTPDNFQSRRPNTSFCFLDIRSPGLGDTAMYLCATSRVPGQYTREQFFGPGTRLTVL.

The chain combines TRBV12-5 with TRBJ2-3; TRBD1 matches 11 bases. V trimming: 0 bases; J trimming: 3 bases; junction bases outside the gene matches: 8. Germline CDR1 LGHNT, CDR2 FRNRAP. This CDR3 spans 18 amino acids. CDR3 nucleotide sequence: TGTGCTAGTGGTTTGGTATTAGGACAGGGGGCGCGGACAGATACGCAGTATTTT. Translation gives CASGLVLGQGARTDTQYF. Complete variable domain (other parts from reference TRBV12-5 and TRBJ2-3): DARVTQTPRHKVTEMGQEVTMRCQPILGHNTVFWYRQTMMQGLELLAYFRNRAPLDDSGMPKDRFSAEMPDATLATLKIQPSEPRDSAVYFCASGLVLGQGARTDTQYFGPGTRLTVL.

This chain links TRBV5-4 with TRBJ2-1; D tentatively fits TRBD1 or TRBD2 (5 bases each). The V and J ends lost 2 bases and 2 bases respectively, with 23 bases between them. CDR1 and CDR2 from the germline V gene are SGHNT and YYREEE (reference sequence). The CDR3 spans 19 residues. The CDR3 region has the DNA TGTGCCAGCAGCTTAAGTGGTGGGTCCGGGACGGCTACCTACAATGAGCAGTTCTTC. This codes for CASSLSGGSGTATYNEQFF.

This chain connects TRBV7-2 to TRBJ2-4; 9 positions agree with TRBD1. V lost 1 base and J lost 9; bases outside the gene matches: 4. This CDR3 has 14 residues. Germline V gene sequence: CDR1 SGHTA, CDR2 FQGNSA. DNA of the CDR3: TGTGCCAGCAGCTTAGTGGGACAGGGTGCCATTCAGTACTTC. Protein: CASSLVGQGAIQYF.

The chain combines TRBV4-3 with TRBJ1-2; TRBD1 aligns across 10 bases. Germline lookup yields CDR1 LGHNA and CDR2 YSLEER. With 0 bases clipped from V and 7 bases from J, the junction kept 11 bases outside the gene matches. The length of the CDR3 is 17 residues. The CDR3 here is CASSQDEGGQGLGGYTF. The CDR3 coding sequence is TGCGCCAGCAGCCAAGATGAGGGGGGACAGGGGTTGGGTGGCTACACCTTC.

V usage is TRBV5-6 and J usage is TRBJ2-7, with D possibly TRBD1 on 6 matching bases. The V gene lost 3 bases and the J gene lost 0 bases, with 13 bases spanning the gap. Germline lookup yields CDR1 SGHDT and CDR2 YYEEEE. The length of the CDR3 is 15 residues. The CDR3 loop reads CASSYGGGLSYEQYF. The CDR3 DNA reads as TGTGCCAGCAGCTATGGGGGCGGCCTCTCCTACGAGCAGTACTTC.

The chain links TRBV28 to TRBJ1-5, with D tentatively TRBD1 (5 bases). CDR1 and CDR2 (germline): MDHEN, SYDVKM. Trimming removed 2 bases at V and 5 bases at J, with 10 bases between. The CDR3 loop spans 14 amino acids. In DNA, the CDR3 is TGTGCCAGCAGTTTAGGCTGGGGGGATCAGCCCCAGCATTTT. The encoded protein is CASSLGWGDQPQHF.

CDR3 in amino acids: CASSLAGLLNTGELFF. CDR3 coding DNA: TGTGCCAGCAGCTTAGCCGGCTTATTGAACACCGGGGAGCTGTTTTTT. The J gene is TRBJ2-2, the V gene TRBV7-2; D gene uncertain. Germline values: CDR1 SGHTA, CDR2 FQGNSA. The germline V and J ends were trimmed by 0 bases and 1 base, with 9 bases remaining between them. The CDR3 covers 16 residues.

The chain combines TRBV4-3 with TRBJ1-2; unclear D gene. The V gene lost 0 bases and the J gene lost 5 bases, with 16 bases spanning the gap. Per the germline V gene, CDR1 is LGHNA and CDR2 is YSLEER. This CDR3 is 16 amino acids long. CDR3 sequence reads: CASSQDPGETSYGYTF. CDR3 bases: TGCGCCAGCAGCCAAGATCCCGGGGAAACTAGTTATGGCTACACCTTC.

The chain is built from TRBV4-1 and TRBJ1-5; D uncertain. Germline CDR1 is MGHRA and CDR2 is YSYEKL. CDR3 length: 13 residues. V dropped 1 base and J dropped 7 bases, with 8 bases sitting between them. The CDR3 loop reads CASSQGAKQPQHF. The CDR3 nucleotides read TGCGCCAGCAGCCAAGGGGCGAAGCAGCCCCAGCATTTT.

The V and J genes are TRBV6-5 and TRBJ2-3; 10 positions match TRBD1. Germline V CDR1 and CDR2: MNHEY, SVGAGI. The CDR3 is 15 amino acids. Trimming removed 4 bases from V and 4 bases from J; junction bases left unmatched: 5. CDR3 sequence: CASSLTGGNADTQYF. CDR3 coding DNA: TGTGCCAGCAGTTTGACAGGGGGCAATGCAGATACGCAGTATTTT.

The chain couples TRBV5-6 to TRBJ1-5; tentatively, D is TRBD1 (6 bases). This CDR3 has 16 residues. Germline-derived CDR1 and CDR2 are SGHDT and YYEEEE. The V end lost 1 base, the J end lost 1 base, and 12 bases lay between the germline ends. The CDR3 nucleotides are TGTGCCAGCAGCTTGAGGCAGGGGCGAAGCAATCAGCCCCAGCATTTT. Encoded protein: CASSLRQGRSNQPQHF.

The chain joins TRBV7-6 to TRBJ2-3; TRBD1 might be the D (5 bases). Germline lookup yields CDR1 SGHVS and CDR2 FNYEAQ. The CDR3 is made up of 13 amino acids. V was clipped by 11 bases and J by 2 bases, with 14 bases between them. CDR3 sequence reads: CAVGVQDTDTQYF. The CDR3 DNA is TGTGCCGTAGGAGTACAGGACACAGATACGCAGTATTTT.

The rearrangement uses TRBV5-5 and TRBJ1-1; unclear D gene. This CDR3 has 15 residues. Germline CDR1 and CDR2: SGHKS and YYEKEE (reference sequence). V was clipped by 5 bases and J by 0 bases, with 14 bases between them. CDR3 coding DNA: TGTGCCAGCAGTGATACCCCCCGGCTGAACACTGAAGCTTTCTTT. This encodes CASSDTPRLNTEAFF.

The chain links TRBV9 to TRBJ2-4; D is unresolved. Germline CDR1 is SGDLS and CDR2 is YYNGEE. The V end was cut by 3 bases, the J end by 2 bases, with 15 bases between. This CDR3 is 16 amino acids long. CDR3 amino acids: CASSAATQNSKNIQYF. The DNA for the CDR3 is TGTGCCAGCAGCGCCGCGACACAAAACTCCAAAAACATTCAGTACTTC.